This T cell receptor beta chain comes out of a study of cytomegalovirus exposure and HLA in healthy donors (dated by TCRdb to about 2017). Background for the entire study: According to an earlier analysis of a few hundred of the donors, roughly 180 million T cells yielded over 90 million unique TCR beta sequences and less than 300 Gb of sequence data. To predict cytomegalovirus infection status, the study brought together high-throughput TCR immunosequencing, statistical association of individual TCRs with disease status, and machine learning. The later analysis used no new phenotypic data to find candidate immune exposures, relying instead on TCR beta sequences and their occurrence across donors. An early release covering more than 500 HLA-typed donors comprised 250 to 350 gigabases of sequencing data and 85 million to 100 million unique TCR sequences. The aim of the study was to test whether cataloging public T cell receptors could identify signatures of past pathogen exposure. A later genetic analysis took genome-wide SNP genotypes for about three fifths of the 666 donors and used that subset as a discovery cohort. Of the roughly 410 genotyped donors, less than 85% were placed in the genetic ancestry cluster associated with self-reported Caucasian donors. Roughly 5 DR-DQ haplotypes were handled as single units for association and clustering, since linkage in the cohort was strong. Typing coverage varied by locus: 629-630 donors for A, B, C, DRB1 and DQB1; 522 for DQA1; approximately 570 for DPA1; 450 to 480 for DPB1. Every repertoire in the discovery cohort had been generated on one and the same sequencing platform. To study patterns of TCR occurrence, a later analysis re-analyzed previously published TCR beta repertoires from 600 to 750 donors and added high-resolution HLA genotyping. Besides the first cohort of about 730 subjects, a separate validation cohort made up of 120 or so different subjects was used. Among several hundred genotyped donors of the cohort, an average of approximately 200,000 unique TCR beta nucleotide sequences was sequenced per donor, of which 15% to 20% were non-productive. In an earlier analysis of a few hundred of the donors, high-throughput TCR beta sequencing was used to judge whether each TCR beta V gene segment behaved as functional or pseudogenic. The study profiled the T cell repertoires of 666 subjects by immunosequencing and related them to cytomegalovirus serostatus. Class I and class II HLA loci were covered by the typing at four-digit resolution. Donor age, sex, ethnicity and CMV serostatus were collected together with the repertoire data. Broad study findings and their caveats: CMV serostatus was the only immune exposure information available for the cohort. Because some donors lacked HLA typing at each locus, the association tests relied only on the typed subset. Assigning TCR associations to individual alleles was difficult when HLA alleles, especially DR and DQ, strongly co-occurred. In a later analysis, HLA-associated TCR beta chains showed more clonal expansion and lower generation probabilities than non-associated chains that were equally common. The earlier analysis of 587 of the donors excluded over 15 rarely observed V segments, including chromosome 9 orphons, because counts were too low. A later analysis associated 16,951 TCR beta sequences with specific HLA alleles at a false discovery rate of 0.05. The cohort was sequenced for TCR beta chains only, and without alpha or paired-chain data the features that could be detected were limited. Correlated functional status among segregating V segments might be attributable to linkage disequilibrium, but an unknown experimental factor could not be ruled out. A cluster of highly shared sequence variants was judged likely to represent a technical artifact of the sequencing pipeline. In vitro tests confirmed that a few of the cytomegalovirus-associated TCR beta chains recognize cytomegalovirus antigens. The study listed 150 to 200 TCR beta chains as associated with cytomegalovirus. The authors suggested that the approach could potentially be generalized to other disease states and immunological phenotypes. Most TCR sequences were seen in very few donors, while some public TCRs were found in many individuals. A later analysis found that most CMV-associated TCR beta chains appeared HLA-restricted, with HLA associations seemingly driven largely by CMV exposure. Cytomegalovirus status was reported to be diagnosed by the classifier with high specificity and sensitivity in both the original and validation cohorts. A later genetic analysis reported fewer N-insertions in productive TCRs among donors in an Asian-associated ancestry cluster than the roughly 690-donor mean. In a later analysis, the rate of TCR association differed among HLA loci, with DRB1 alleles having the most associated TCRs and HLA-C alleles having the fewest. A further reported finding was that TCR beta sequences accurately predicted the HLA-A and HLA-B alleles for most subjects in the first cohort. The presence/absence analyses assumed that sequencing depth was roughly uniform across donors, and that assumption may not be true. Several of the top co-occurrence clusters appeared to be linked to parvovirus B19, influenza, CMV and Epstein-Barr virus, according to a later analysis. The 87-base-pair reads could not distinguish some IMGT-functional V segments, including TRBV6-2 and TRBV6-3, so those segments were excluded. An association between a missense DCLRE1C variant and V-gene and J-gene trimming of TCR beta chains was found in a later genetic analysis and replicated in an independent cohort. An earlier analysis of some 590 of the donors showed that most TCR beta V segments appeared in productive rearrangements either about 87% or about 30% of the time, which broadly matched IMGT annotations.

About this clone: What antigen it recognizes has not been identified. Per-nucleotide qualities are absent, and no much larger clonotype sits a single base away.

The library was generated by the immunoSEQ multiplex PCR assay. A mixture of 60 forward primers for TCR Vbeta segments and 13 reverse primers for TCR Jbeta segments was used in the multiplex PCR. A multiplex PCR assay on genomic DNA amplified the CDR3 region of rearranged TCR beta genes. Amplified TCR beta libraries were sequenced as 87-base-pair reads on the Illumina HiSeq System. As for the original processing: In a later analysis, about 80 million unique TCR beta chains were counted across the approximately 670 repertoires, and roughly 11 million of these chains were shared by at least two donors. Raw reads were error-corrected and collapsed into unique sequences with a nearest-neighbor algorithm that merged closely related sequences to remove PCR and sequencing errors. Alignment of CDR3 sequences to IMGT reference sequences was used to assign V, D and J gene segments. For a sequence to be retained, a match of at least six nucleotides was required to both a V gene segment and a J gene segment. A rearrangement counted as productive if the CDR3 had no stop codons and remained in frame with V and J, and every other rearrangement counted as non-productive. CDR3 was defined according to IMGT convention as the region running from the second conserved V-encoded cysteine to the conserved J-encoded phenylalanine. The earlier analysis of roughly 590 of the donors excluded sequences that lacked an unambiguous match to a single V gene segment. An earlier analysis of 587 of the donors classified V segments as functional when productive rearrangements were above 56.7% and as segregating when the standard deviation between donors was above 5%. A statistical classification framework was developed to diagnose cytomegalovirus status using the catalog of TCR beta chain sequences. A later analysis assigned V and J genes by comparing TCR nucleotide sequences with IMGT/GENE-DB human TR gene sequences. Using the TCRdist pipeline, a later analysis assigned CDR3 sequences along with most-parsimonious VDJ recombination scenarios. A later analysis defined each TCR beta chain by its CDR3 amino acid sequence plus V-gene family, and excluded reads lacking a unique V-gene family. As a way to deal with suspected cross-contamination and a sequencing artifact, a later analysis dropped hundreds of nucleotide sequences that were highly shared and had low generation probability. In a later analysis, a clonal expansion index was calculated for each public chain from normalized within-repertoire ranks of inferred template counts. A later analysis computed generation probabilities with a VDJ recombination model fitted to out-of-frame rearrangements, and checked the results against IGoR. A later analysis scored TCR-TCR, TCR-HLA and TCR-CMV co-occurrence with hypergeometric tests, applying a repertoire-size bias correction to TCR pairs. In a later analysis, false discovery rates were estimated by permuting HLA or CMV assignments 20 times. In a later analysis, co-occurring TCRs were grouped using DBSCAN, with TCRdist sequence similarity added in when clustering inside HLA-allele-positive subsets. For co-occurrence clustering, repertoires with fewer than 30,000 or more than 120,000 public chains were excluded, along with five repertoires with anomalous nucleotide sharing. TCRdb limited this immuneACCESS table to in-frame rearrangements with V and J called. A share of clones is missing; checked studies link under half to unresolved V genes, and the rest is unexplained. The V and J calls and clone size are taken from that table; D and trimming were inferred from the DNA. This sample holds 170,000 or so clones; over 70% were observed only once. The leading ten clones occupy 4.5% to 6% of the sample.

The cohort consisted of more than 650 healthy bone marrow donors. At the time of sampling, all cohort members were nominally healthy, though unrecorded immune exposures were likely present. The donor was CMV seronegative and was included in the group of a few hundred seronegative cohort members. Each donor provided a peripheral blood sample, and peripheral blood mononuclear cells were used for TCR beta sequencing. Genomic DNA extraction from the blood cell samples was performed with the Qiagen DNeasy Blood Extraction Kit. From cysteine to phenylalanine, the CDR3 is 11 amino acids long. The kept DNA is CDR3 alone, 33 bases in frame from the first base. After removal of 6 bases from V and 8 bases from J, the junction retains 3 bases not matched to a gene. CDR1 and CDR2 (WSHSY, SAAADI) derive from the germline V gene.

The sequenced sample was PBMCs. The chain links TRBV10-2 with TRBJ1-1, with 7 middle bases fitting TRBD1. The sequence was obtained from a man between 35 and 55 years old in good health and CMV-seronegative. The CDR3 corresponds to CASSATGEAFF. The base sequence is TGCGCCAGCAGCGCGACAGGGGAAGCTTTCTTT.